This TCR beta chain was identified in a study of cytotoxic CD8 clonotypes in ibrutinib-treated CLL. Study details: Timing of response sample collection was a median around 13 months after treatment start, with a range of 6 to 36.

With cryopreserved PBMCs as the source, roughly 2 micrograms of genomic DNA went to TCR beta libraries. In its sample, this clone was seen a few times. Its antigen is not identified. Findings and caveats of the study: Clonality correlated strongly with circulating CD8+ T cells and exceeded age-matched healthy donors at baseline.

TCRdb's table, derived via immunoSEQ multiplex PCR, lists solely in-frame clones and lacks some. The sample includes about 50,000 clones, 50% to 65% of them seen just once. The origin of this receptor is a human donor with chronic lymphocytic leukemia. The source material was PBMCs, sampled after 24 months of ibrutinib treatment.

DNA for the CDR3: TGTGCCAGCAGTTTATCGTGGCAGACTAACTATGGCTACACCTTC. Translation: CASSLSWQTNYGYTF. V gene TRBV27 combines with J gene TRBJ1-2; D not resolved. CDR3 length: 15 residues. Germline lookup yields CDR1 MNHEY and CDR2 SMNVEV (reference sequence). V lost 0 bases to trimming and J lost 0 bases, with 8 bases between them.